This T cell receptor beta chain came from a study of Graves' ophthalmopathy and Graves' hyperthyroidism. This clonotype was found many times. Germline V gene sequence: CDR1 MNHNS, CDR2 SASEGT. V was cut by 0 bases and J by 4 bases, with 15 bases left in between. The CDR3 length is 16 residues. Investigators amplified TCR beta CDR3 regions from RNA transcripts. First-round RT-PCR employed HTBI primers, with a second-round multiplex PCR after it. A single record per CDR3 protein comes from TCRdb applying MiXCR to the multiplex PCR reads. The sample carries a few hundred thousand distinct CDR3 sequences, 15% to 20% recorded once.

This chain connects TRBV6-1 to TRBJ1-2; D is unresolved. The origin of this receptor is an adult man with Graves' ophthalmopathy. The specimen sequenced was peripheral blood. CDR3 bases: TGTGCCAGCAGTGAAGCACGACCCGAATGGAGCTATGGCTACACCTTC. Translated: CASSEARPEWSYGYTF.